Below are 25 T cell receptor beta chains sequenced from a single sample in a study of blood T cells in healthy people across ages. Primers used in a second PCR of about 6 to 11 cycles were a sample-barcoded 5' primer and a J-beta primer mix. TCRdb reprocessed the 5' RACE reads via MiXCR and lists one record per CDR3 protein. Of more than 1.4 million distinct CDR3 sequences in the sample, around 39% were seen once. The source material was blood. The receptors stem from a young woman in good health.

The V call is TRBV20-1, the J call TRBJ2-4; 14 bases map to TRBD2. CDR1 is DFQATT and CDR2 is SNEGSKA in the germline V gene (reference sequence). After removal of 5 bases from V and 2 bases from J, the junction contained 11 bases not matched to a gene. This CDR3 is 18 amino acids long. The CDR3 DNA sequence: TGCAGTGCTCCACTGACTAGCGGGAGGGCCGTTTCCAAAAACATTCAGTACTTC. Translation: CSAPLTSGRAVSKNIQYF.

The rearrangement joins TRBV20-1 to TRBJ1-2, with D hard to call. V dropped 4 bases and J dropped 4 bases, with 22 bases sitting between them. Germline loops: CDR1 DFQATT, CDR2 SNEGSKA (reference sequence). CDR3 length equals 16 residues. The CDR3 sequence: CSATPPGPDPSYGYTF. The CDR3 region has the DNA TGCAGTGCTACTCCCCCCGGTCCCGACCCCAGCTATGGCTACACCTTC.

This clonotype was counted only a few times. The DNA of the CDR3 is TGTGCCAGCAGCTTCCTAGCGGAAGACGGTGAGCAGTTCTTC. Protein product: CASSFLAEDGEQFF. The rearrangement links TRBV7-9 to TRBJ2-1; 7 nucleotides line up with TRBD2. V gave up 3 bases and J gave up 9 bases; unmatched junction bases: 8. Germline V CDR1 and CDR2: SEHNR, FQNEAQ (reference sequence). The CDR3 contains 14 residues.

This clonotype was seen only a few times. The chain carries TRBV12-3 or TRBV12-4 and TRBJ2-7, with D maybe TRBD1 (5 bases). V lost 1 base to trimming and J lost 3 bases, with 10 bases between them. The CDR3 has 14 residues. CDR3 coding DNA: TGTGCCAGCAGTTTAGGGACACTTGGCTACGAGCAGTACTTC. As protein: CASSLGTLGYEQYF.

This clonotype has more than one count but fewer than ten. This chain uses TRBV6-5 with TRBJ1-1; D is unresolved. Per the germline V gene, CDR1 is MNHEY and CDR2 is SVGAGI. V was shortened by 0 bases and J by 0 bases, with 11 bases between the two germline ends. CDR3 length: 16 amino acids. The CDR3 loop reads CASSYSIGVLNTEAFF. For the CDR3, the DNA is TGTGCCAGCAGTTACTCGATAGGCGTCTTGAACACTGAAGCTTTCTTT.

The chain joins TRBV11-2 to TRBJ2-1; 8 bases align to TRBD2. CDR3 length equals 14 residues. Germline assignment: CDR1 SGHAT and CDR2 FQNNGV. V trimming: 8 bases; J trimming: 3 bases; junction bases outside the gene matches: 6. CDR3 region: CASYGSGSYNEQFF. CDR3 sequence (DNA): TGTGCCAGCTATGGAAGCGGGAGCTACAATGAGCAGTTCTTC.

The chain joins TRBV5-1 to TRBJ2-7, with 7 bases matching TRBD1. The CDR3 loop spans 13 amino acids. V dropped 4 bases and J dropped 3; count of bases not matched to a gene: 4. CDR1 and CDR2 from the germline V gene are SGHRS and YFSETQ. CDR3 sequence (DNA): TGCGCCAGCAGCGGACAGGCGTACTACGAGCAGTACTTC. The encoded protein is CASSGQAYYEQYF. Complete variable domain (other parts from reference TRBV5-1 and TRBJ2-7): KAGVTQTPRYLIKTRGQQVTLSCSPISGHRSVSWYQQTPGQGLQFLFEYFSETQRNKGNFPGRFSGRQFSNSRSEMNVSTLELGDSALYLCASSGQAYYEQYFGPGTRLTVT.

This chain uses TRBV20-1 with TRBJ2-1; no clear D. Trimming cost V 1 base and J 6 bases, with 7 bases left between them. Germline V CDR1 and CDR2: DFQATT, SNEGSKA (reference sequence). This CDR3 has 12 amino acids. CDR3 residues: CSARGSSNEQFF. The CDR3 DNA follows: TGCAGTGCTAGAGGGAGTAGCAATGAGCAGTTCTTC.

This clonotype is a singleton in its sample. The V and J genes are TRBV12-3 or TRBV12-4 and TRBJ2-7, with 13 bases that match TRBD2. The CDR3 loop spans 16 amino acids. Germline trimming cut 6 bases from V and 7 bases from J; bases unmatched to any gene: 12. The CDR3 loop reads CASRQTSGRSVFEQYF. The CDR3 coding sequence is TGTGCCAGCAGACAGACTAGCGGGAGGTCGGTGTTTGAGCAGTACTTC.

This clonotype was counted only a few times. The gene calls are TRBV20-1 and TRBJ1-2, with TRBD1 matching 8 bases. The CDR3 sequence is 13 residues long. The J segment lost 8 bases and the V segment lost 0 bases, leaving 5 bases of the junction unmatched. Germline loops: CDR1 DFQATT, CDR2 SNEGSKA (reference sequence). The CDR3 DNA reads as TGCAGTGCTAGAGAGACAGGGGCGGGAGGCTACACCTTC. The encoded protein is CSARETGAGGYTF.

This clonotype was counted a few times. V gene TRBV6-5 combines with J gene TRBJ1-2, with D possibly TRBD1 on 5 matching bases. The ends were cut back, 0 bases at V and 0 bases at J, with 20 bases in the middle. Germline CDR1 reads MNHEY; CDR2 reads SVGAGI. This CDR3 has 19 amino acids. The CDR3 DNA sequence: TGTGCCAGCAGTTACTCGATGGGGGGTTACACAACAGCTAACTATGGCTACACCTTC. As protein: CASSYSMGGYTTANYGYTF.

The CDR3: CASSLLAGVRNEQYF. In nucleotides, the CDR3 is TGTGCCAGCAGCTTACTAGCGGGAGTTAGGAATGAGCAGTACTTC. The chain couples TRBV7-2 to TRBJ2-1, with TRBD2 matching 10 bases. The DNA matches TRBJ2-7 better at its end, which makes the J call doubtful. The CDR3 consists of 15 residues. The germline V gene has CDR1 SGHTA and CDR2 FQGNSA.

This clonotype was observed a few times. This chain links TRBV2 with TRBJ1-2, with 9 positions matching TRBD1. Germline CDR1 is SNHLY and CDR2 is FYNNEI. The CDR3 loop spans 12 amino acids. V shed 5 bases and J 7 bases; nucleotides not matched to a gene: 2. The CDR3 bases are TGTGCCAGCAGTTGGGACAGGGCTGGCTACACCTTC. Protein product: CASSWDRAGYTF.

This clonotype was seen a handful of times. The chain combines TRBV2 with TRBJ1-2; D ambiguous. The length of the CDR3 is 13 residues. Trimming removed 3 bases at V and 2 bases at J, with 7 bases between. CDR1 and CDR2 from the germline V gene are SNHLY and FYNNEI. The CDR3 nucleotides read TGTGCCAGCAGTGAGGCCCTCAACTATGGCTACACCTTC. It translates to CASSEALNYGYTF.

This chain links TRBV3-1 with TRBJ1-1; D is perhaps TRBD1 (6 bases). Deletions cut 4 bases from V and 6 bases from J, with 18 bases between. Germline CDR1 is LGHDT and CDR2 is YNNKEL (reference sequence). This CDR3 is 15 amino acids long. The CDR3: CASSPISTGTPEAFF. CDR3 DNA sequence: TGTGCCAGCAGCCCTATTTCGACAGGAACCCCTGAAGCTTTCTTT.

This clonotype was observed a few times. V and J are TRBV20-1 and TRBJ2-7; TRBD2 is a possible D gene (6 bases). Germline CDR1 reads DFQATT; CDR2 reads SNEGSKA (reference sequence). The CDR3 consists of 13 residues. Trimming removed 6 bases at V and 3 bases at J, with 15 bases between. The CDR3 here is CSANLAVGYEQYF. The CDR3 DNA reads as TGCAGTGCAAACTTAGCGGTGGGCTACGAGCAGTACTTC.

This rearrangement joins TRBV6-1 to TRBJ2-7, with D perhaps matching TRBD1 or TRBD2 (5 bases each). The V end lost 1 base, the J end lost 4 bases, and 11 bases lay between the germline ends. From germline, CDR1 is MNHNS and CDR2 SASEGT. This CDR3 has 14 residues. CDR3 DNA sequence: TGTGCCAGCAGTGAAGGGGACCTTACATACGAGCAGTACTTC. Translated, it gives CASSEGDLTYEQYF.

This clonotype was counted only a few times. The V gene is TRBV7-2, the J gene TRBJ2-5; no reliable D call. Germline V CDR1 and CDR2: SGHTA, FQGNSA. Deletions cut 5 bases from V and 4 bases from J, with 11 bases between. The CDR3 has 13 amino acids. CDR3 amino acids: CASSPSIGETQYF. In nucleotides, the CDR3 is TGTGCCAGCAGCCCTTCTATAGGAGAGACCCAGTACTTC.

The chain recombines TRBV20-1 with TRBJ2-5, with D perhaps being TRBD1 or TRBD2 (6 bases each). The CDR3 sequence is 15 residues long. Germline V lookup: CDR1 DFQATT, CDR2 SNEGSKA (reference sequence). V lost 0 bases and J lost 3, with 14 bases in between. The CDR3 reads CSARDRSGAEETQYF. Written as DNA, the CDR3 is TGCAGTGCTAGAGATCGTTCGGGGGCAGAAGAGACCCAGTACTTC.

The CDR3 region has the DNA TGTGCCAGCAGCGATGGGAGCGGTTACACTGAAGCTTTCTTT. Protein sequence: CASSDGSGYTEAFF. This rearrangement joins TRBV9 to TRBJ1-1; D unresolved. CDR1 is SGDLS and CDR2 is YYNGEE in the germline V gene. Trimming removed 3 bases from V and 3 bases from J, with 12 bases in between. CDR3 length: 14 residues. The entire variable domain, with the rest obtained from reference TRBV9 and TRBJ1-1, is as follows: DSGVTQTPKHLITATGQRVTLRCSPRSGDLSVYWYQQSLDQGLQFLIQYYNGEERAKGNILERFSAQQFPDLHSELNLSSLELGDSALYFCASSDGSGYTEAFFGQGTRLTVV.

This clonotype appeared a few times. The chain has TRBV4-1 and TRBJ2-1; D not certain. Trimming removed 5 bases at V and 5 bases at J, with 19 bases between. This CDR3 region has 16 residues. Germline V CDR1 and CDR2: MGHRA, YSYEKL. The CDR3 is CASSEVGEDVNNEQFF. CDR3 in DNA: TGCGCCAGCAGCGAAGTGGGTGAGGACGTCAACAATGAGCAGTTCTTC.

Comment on this clonotype: A much larger clone lies a single base off, so this may be a read error. The V gene is TRBV5-1, the J gene TRBJ2-3; D is possibly TRBD1 or TRBD2 (6 bases each). The CDR3 runs 14 residues. V was pared by 0 bases and J by 4 bases, with 9 bases between. The V gene's germline CDR1 is SGHRS and CDR2 YFSETQ. The CDR3 bases are TGCGCCAGCAGCTTGGAGGGGGGCCCAGATACGCAGTATTTT. Encoded protein: CASSLEGGPDTQYF.

The chain has TRBV25-1 and TRBJ2-3; 10 nucleotides line up with TRBD2. Germline-derived CDR1 and CDR2 are MGHDK and SYGVNS. The ends lost 3 bases at V and 4 bases at J; junction bases unmatched: 7. CDR3 length: 16 residues. DNA of the CDR3: TGTGCCAGCAGTGACTCGGCTAGCGGGAGTGCAGATACGCAGTATTTT. Its translation: CASSDSASGSADTQYF.

This clonotype was counted between two and nine times. The chain uses TRBV29-1 and TRBJ1-2; D remains ambiguous. This CDR3 comprises 11 residues. CDR1 SQVTM and CDR2 ANQGSEA come from the germline V gene. V lost 0 bases to trimming and J lost 8 bases, with 7 bases between them. The CDR3 region is CSVEDQGGYTF. CDR3 nucleotide sequence: TGCAGCGTTGAAGATCAAGGAGGCTACACCTTC. Full variable domain (rest looked up from reference TRBV29-1 and TRBJ1-2): SAVISQKPSRDICQRGTSLTIQCQVDSQVTMMFWYRQQPGQSLTLIATANQGSEATYESGFVIDKFPISRPNLTFSTLTVSNMSPEDSSIYLCSVEDQGGYTFGSGTRLTVV.

The genes are TRBV7-2 and TRBJ2-5; 12 bases fit TRBD2. The CDR3 runs 19 residues. The junction had 19 bases not matched to a gene; V was cut back by 0 bases and J by 11 bases. CDR1 and CDR2 from the germline V gene are SGHTA and FQGNSA. CDR3 sequence (DNA): TGTGCCAGCAGCTTAGCGAGGGCTAGCGGGGGGGTTTTGGACAATGAGCAGTACTTC. This translates into CASSLARASGGVLDNEQYF.